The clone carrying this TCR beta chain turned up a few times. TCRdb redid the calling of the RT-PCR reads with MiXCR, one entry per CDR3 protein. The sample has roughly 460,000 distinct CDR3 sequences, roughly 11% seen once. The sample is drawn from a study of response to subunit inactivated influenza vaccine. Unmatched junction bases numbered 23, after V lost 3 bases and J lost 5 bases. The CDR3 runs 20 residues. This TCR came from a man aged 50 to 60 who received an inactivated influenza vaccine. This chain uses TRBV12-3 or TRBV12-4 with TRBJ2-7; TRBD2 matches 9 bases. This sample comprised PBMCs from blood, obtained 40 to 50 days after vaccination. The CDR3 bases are TGTGCCAGCAGTTTCTCCAGGCTTGGACTAGCGTACGGTAGTAAAGACGAGCAGTACTTC. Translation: CASSFSRLGLAYGSKDEQYF.